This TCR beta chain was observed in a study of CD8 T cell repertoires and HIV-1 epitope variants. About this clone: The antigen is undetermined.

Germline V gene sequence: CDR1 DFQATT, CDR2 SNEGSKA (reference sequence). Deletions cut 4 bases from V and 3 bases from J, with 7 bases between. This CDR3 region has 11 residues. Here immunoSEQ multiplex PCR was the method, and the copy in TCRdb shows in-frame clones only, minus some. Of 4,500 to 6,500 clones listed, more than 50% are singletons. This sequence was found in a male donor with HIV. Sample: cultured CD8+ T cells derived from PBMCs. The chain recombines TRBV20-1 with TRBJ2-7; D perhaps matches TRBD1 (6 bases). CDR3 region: CSATGVYEQYF. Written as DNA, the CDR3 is TGCAGTGCTACAGGGGTCTACGAGCAGTACTTC.